Listed here is a single TCR beta chain. As originally analysed: Reference gene primer amplification gave nucleated cell count estimates. Produced via immunoSEQ multiplex PCR; TCRdb's table is partial and in-frame only. V and J calls plus clone size are reproduced from that table; the DNA served to infer D and trimming. Among 45,000 or so clones listed, approximately 80% were seen once. This sample stems from a study of blood T cell repertoires in COVID-19. Study overall: Sites across the United States, Italy and Spain contributed samples from acute and convalescent COVID-19.

The CDR3 contains 15 residues. After removal of 5 bases from V and 6 bases from J, the junction contained 8 bases not matched to a gene. Germline V gene lookup returns CDR1 LNHDA and CDR2 SQIVND (reference sequence). The clonotype originates from a man in his 70s with acute or convalescent COVID-19. Sequencing used peripheral blood. The chain employs TRBV19 and TRBJ1-5, with 9 bases that match TRBD1. CDR3 in DNA: TGTGCCAGTAGTGTACAGGGGGCGCGAAGTCAGCCCCAGCATTTT. This gives the protein CASSVQGARSQPQHF.